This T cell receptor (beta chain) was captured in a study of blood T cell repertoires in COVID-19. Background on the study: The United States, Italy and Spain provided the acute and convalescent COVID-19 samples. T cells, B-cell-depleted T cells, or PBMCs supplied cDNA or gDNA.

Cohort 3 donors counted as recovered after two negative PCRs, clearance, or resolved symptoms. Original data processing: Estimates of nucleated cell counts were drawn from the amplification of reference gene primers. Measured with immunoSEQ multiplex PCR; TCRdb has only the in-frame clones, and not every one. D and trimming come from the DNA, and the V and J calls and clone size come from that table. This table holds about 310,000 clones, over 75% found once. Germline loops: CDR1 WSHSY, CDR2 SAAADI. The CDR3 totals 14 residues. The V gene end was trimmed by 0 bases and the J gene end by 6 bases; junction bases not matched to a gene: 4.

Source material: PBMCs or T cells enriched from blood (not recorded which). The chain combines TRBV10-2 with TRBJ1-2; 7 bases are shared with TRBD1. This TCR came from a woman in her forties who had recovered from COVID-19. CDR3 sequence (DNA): TGCGCCAGCAGTGAGTCGCCAGGGGGGAATGGCTACACCTTC. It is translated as CASSESPGGNGYTF.